This T cell receptor beta chain was identified in a study of cytomegalovirus exposure and HLA in healthy donors. PCR amplification relied on 60 Vbeta primers (plus 13 Jbeta primers). This table comes from immunoSEQ multiplex PCR, and its TCRdb copy is limited to in-frame clones, with some not included. The data contain roughly 180,000 clones, roughly 82% of them singletons. This clone was observed a handful of times. Its antigen is still unknown. Germline CDR1 is MGHRA and CDR2 is YSYEKL. The CDR3 extends over 15 amino acids. The V gene lost 5 bases and the J gene lost 3 bases, with 17 bases spanning the gap. Study-level results: Presence/absence analyses assumed roughly uniform sequencing depth across donors, which may not hold. Researchers catalogued roughly 170 TCR beta chains as cytomegalovirus-associated. Clonal expansion, a later analysis showed, was greater in HLA-associated TCR beta chains than in equally common others. A likely sequencing artifact accounted for one observed cluster of highly shared sequence variants.

The clonotype originates from a girl aged 2-9 years in good health and CMV-seropositive. Sequences were obtained from PBMCs. The chain is built from TRBV4-1 and TRBJ2-7, with D possibly TRBD2 on 6 matching bases. The CDR3 coding sequence is TGCGCCAGCAGCACATCTCGGGACTCCTACTACGAGCAGTACTTC. This gives the protein CASSTSRDSYYEQYF.